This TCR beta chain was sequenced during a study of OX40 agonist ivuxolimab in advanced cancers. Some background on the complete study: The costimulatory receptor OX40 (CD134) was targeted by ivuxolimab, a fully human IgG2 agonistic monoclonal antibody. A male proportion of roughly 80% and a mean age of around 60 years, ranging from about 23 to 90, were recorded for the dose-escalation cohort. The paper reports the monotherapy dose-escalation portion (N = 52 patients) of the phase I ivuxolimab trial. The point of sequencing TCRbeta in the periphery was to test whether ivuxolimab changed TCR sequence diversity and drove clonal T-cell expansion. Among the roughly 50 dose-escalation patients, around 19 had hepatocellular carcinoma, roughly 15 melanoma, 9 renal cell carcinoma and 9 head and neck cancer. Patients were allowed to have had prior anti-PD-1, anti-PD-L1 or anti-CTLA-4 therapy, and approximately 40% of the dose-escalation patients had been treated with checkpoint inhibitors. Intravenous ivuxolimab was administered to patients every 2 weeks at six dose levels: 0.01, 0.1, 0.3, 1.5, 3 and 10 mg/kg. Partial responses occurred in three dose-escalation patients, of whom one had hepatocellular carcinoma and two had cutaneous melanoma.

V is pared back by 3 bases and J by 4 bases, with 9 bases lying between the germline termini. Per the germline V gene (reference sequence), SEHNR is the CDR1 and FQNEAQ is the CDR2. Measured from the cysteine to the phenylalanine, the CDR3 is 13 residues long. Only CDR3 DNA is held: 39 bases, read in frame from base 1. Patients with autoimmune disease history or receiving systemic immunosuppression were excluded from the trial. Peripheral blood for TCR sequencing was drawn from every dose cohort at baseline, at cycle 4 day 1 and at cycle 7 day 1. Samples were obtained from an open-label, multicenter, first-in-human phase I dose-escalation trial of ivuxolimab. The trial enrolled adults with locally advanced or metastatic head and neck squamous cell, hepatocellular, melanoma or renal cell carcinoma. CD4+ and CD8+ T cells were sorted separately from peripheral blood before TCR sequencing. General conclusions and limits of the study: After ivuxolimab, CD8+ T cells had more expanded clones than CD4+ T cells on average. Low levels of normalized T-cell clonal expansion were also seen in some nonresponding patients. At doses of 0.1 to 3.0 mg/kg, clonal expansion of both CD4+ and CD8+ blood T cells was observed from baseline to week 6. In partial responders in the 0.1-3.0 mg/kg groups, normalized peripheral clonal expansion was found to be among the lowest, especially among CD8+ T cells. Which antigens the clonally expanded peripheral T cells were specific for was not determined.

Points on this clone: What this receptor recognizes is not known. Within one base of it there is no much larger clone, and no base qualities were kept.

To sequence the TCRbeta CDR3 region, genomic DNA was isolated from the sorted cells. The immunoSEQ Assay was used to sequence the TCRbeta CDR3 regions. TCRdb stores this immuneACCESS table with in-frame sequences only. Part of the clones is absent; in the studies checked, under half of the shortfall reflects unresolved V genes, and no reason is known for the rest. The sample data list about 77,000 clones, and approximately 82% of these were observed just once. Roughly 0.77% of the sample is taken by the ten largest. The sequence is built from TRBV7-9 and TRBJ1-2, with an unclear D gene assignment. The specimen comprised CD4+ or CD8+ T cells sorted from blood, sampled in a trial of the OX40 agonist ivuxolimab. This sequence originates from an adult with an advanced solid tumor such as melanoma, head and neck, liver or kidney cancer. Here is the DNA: TGTGCCAGCAGCTTCGAAGCCCGCTATGGCTACACCTTC. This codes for CASSFEARYGYTF.